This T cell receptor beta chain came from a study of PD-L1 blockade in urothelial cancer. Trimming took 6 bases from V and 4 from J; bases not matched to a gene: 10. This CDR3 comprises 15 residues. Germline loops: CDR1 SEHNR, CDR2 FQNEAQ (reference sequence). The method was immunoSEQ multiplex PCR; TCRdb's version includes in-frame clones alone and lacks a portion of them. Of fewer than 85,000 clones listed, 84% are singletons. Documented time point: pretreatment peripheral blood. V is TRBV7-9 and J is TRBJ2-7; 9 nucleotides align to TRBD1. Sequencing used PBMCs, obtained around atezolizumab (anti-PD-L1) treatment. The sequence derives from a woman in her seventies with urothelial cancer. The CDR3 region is CASRPRPGQGYEQYF. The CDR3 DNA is TGTGCCAGCAGACCGCGACCGGGACAGGGTTACGAGCAGTACTTC.